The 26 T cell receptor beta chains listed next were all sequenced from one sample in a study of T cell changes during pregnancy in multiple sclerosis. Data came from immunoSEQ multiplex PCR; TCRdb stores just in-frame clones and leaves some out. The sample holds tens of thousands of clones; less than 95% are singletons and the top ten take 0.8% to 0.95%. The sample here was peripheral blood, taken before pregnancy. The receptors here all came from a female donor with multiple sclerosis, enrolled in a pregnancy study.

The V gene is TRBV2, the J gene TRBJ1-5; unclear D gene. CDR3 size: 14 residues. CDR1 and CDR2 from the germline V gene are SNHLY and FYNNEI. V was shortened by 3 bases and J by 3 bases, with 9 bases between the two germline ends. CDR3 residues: CASSEAGSNQPQHF. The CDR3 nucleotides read TGTGCCAGCAGTGAGGCCGGGTCCAATCAGCCCCAGCATTTT. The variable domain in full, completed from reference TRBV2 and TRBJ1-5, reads EPEVTQTPSHQVTQMGQEVILRCVPISNHLYFYWYRQILGQKVEFLVSFYNNEISEKSEIFDDQFSVERPDGSNFTLKIRSTKLEDSAMYFCASSEAGSNQPQHFGDGTRLSIL.

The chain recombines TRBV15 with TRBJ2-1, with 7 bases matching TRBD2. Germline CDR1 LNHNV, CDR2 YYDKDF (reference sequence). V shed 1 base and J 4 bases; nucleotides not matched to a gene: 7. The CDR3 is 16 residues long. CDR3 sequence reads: CATSRAELGGYNEQFF. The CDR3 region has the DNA TGTGCCACCAGCAGAGCGGAGTTGGGAGGGTACAATGAGCAGTTCTTC.

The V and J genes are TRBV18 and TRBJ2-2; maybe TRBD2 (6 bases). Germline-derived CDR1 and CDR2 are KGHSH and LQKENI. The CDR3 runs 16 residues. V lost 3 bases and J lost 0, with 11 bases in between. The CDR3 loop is CASSPGVAANTGELFF. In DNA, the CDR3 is TGTGCCAGCTCACCCGGGGTAGCGGCGAACACCGGGGAGCTGTTTTTT.

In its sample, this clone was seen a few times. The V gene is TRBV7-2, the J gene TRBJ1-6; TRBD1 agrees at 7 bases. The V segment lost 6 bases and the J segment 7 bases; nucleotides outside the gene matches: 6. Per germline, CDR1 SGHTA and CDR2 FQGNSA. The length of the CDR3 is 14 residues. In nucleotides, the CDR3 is TGTGCCAGCAGACTAGGACAGGTGAATTCACCCCTCCACTTT. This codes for CASRLGQVNSPLHF.

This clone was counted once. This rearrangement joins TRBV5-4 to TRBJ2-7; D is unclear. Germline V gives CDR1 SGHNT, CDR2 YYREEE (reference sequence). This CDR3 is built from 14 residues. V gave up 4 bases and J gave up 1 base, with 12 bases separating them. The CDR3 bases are TGTGCCAGCAGCCGAGGCCAGCATTCCTACGAGCAGTACTTC. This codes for CASSRGQHSYEQYF.

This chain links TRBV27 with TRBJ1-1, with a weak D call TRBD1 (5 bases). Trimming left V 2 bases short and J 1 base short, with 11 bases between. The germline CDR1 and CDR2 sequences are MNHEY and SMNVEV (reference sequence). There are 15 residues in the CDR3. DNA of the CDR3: TGTGCCAGCAGTTTAAGAAGGGGTGGGAACACTGAAGCTTTCTTT. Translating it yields CASSLRRGGNTEAFF.

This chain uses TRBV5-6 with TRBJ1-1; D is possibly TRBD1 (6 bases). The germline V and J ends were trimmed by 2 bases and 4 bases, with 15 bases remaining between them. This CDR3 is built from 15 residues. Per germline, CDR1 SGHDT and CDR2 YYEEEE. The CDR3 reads CASSFPNLGGTEAFF. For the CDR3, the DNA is TGTGCCAGCAGCTTTCCCAATTTAGGGGGCACTGAAGCTTTCTTT.

CDR3 region: CASSPGGQGHTIYF. DNA for the CDR3: TGTGCCAGCAGCCCGGGAGGACAGGGGCACACCATATATTTT. The genes are TRBV11-2 and TRBJ1-3, with TRBD1 matching over 9 bases. Germline trimming cut 5 bases from V and 8 bases from J; bases unmatched to any gene: 7. In germline, CDR1 is SGHAT, CDR2 FQNNGV. There are 14 residues in the CDR3.

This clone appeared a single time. CDR3 nucleotides: TGTGCCAGCAGTATCCGGGGGGCCGCGAACACCGGGGAGCTGTTTTTT. Its protein is CASSIRGAANTGELFF. The chain has TRBV27 and TRBJ2-2; the D gene is possibly TRBD2 (7 bases). The CDR3 runs to 16 residues. V lost 5 bases and J lost 0, with 13 bases in between. The germline V gene encodes CDR1 MNHEY and CDR2 SMNVEV (reference sequence).

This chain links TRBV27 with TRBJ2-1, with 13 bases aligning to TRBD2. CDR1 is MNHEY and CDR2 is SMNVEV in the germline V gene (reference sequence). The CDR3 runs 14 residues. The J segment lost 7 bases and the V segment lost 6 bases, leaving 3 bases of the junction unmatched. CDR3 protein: CASRGTSGTNEQFF. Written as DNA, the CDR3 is TGTGCCAGCAGAGGGACTAGCGGGACGAATGAGCAGTTCTTC.

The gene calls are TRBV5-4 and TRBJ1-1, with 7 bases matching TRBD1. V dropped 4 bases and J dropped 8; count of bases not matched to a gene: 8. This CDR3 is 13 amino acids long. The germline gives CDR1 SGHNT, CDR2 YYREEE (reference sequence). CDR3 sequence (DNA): TGTGCCAGCAGCCCGGCCGGGACAGCCGAAGCTTTCTTT. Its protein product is CASSPAGTAEAFF.

This CDR3 reads CASSSGLAEETQYF. Here the CDR3 DNA reads TGTGCCAGCAGCTCAGGACTAGCCGAAGAGACCCAGTACTTC. The chain has TRBV7-8 and TRBJ2-5; 8 bases line up with TRBD2. J lost 3 bases, V lost 4 bases, and 4 bases had no gene match. In germline, CDR1 is SGHVS, CDR2 FQNEAQ. The CDR3 has 14 residues.

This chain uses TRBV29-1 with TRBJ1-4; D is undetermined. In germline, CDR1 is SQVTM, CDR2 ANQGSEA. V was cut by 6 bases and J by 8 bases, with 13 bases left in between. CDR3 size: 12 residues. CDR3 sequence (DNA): TGCAGCGTACGGGCGTCGGGGGAAAAACTGTTTTTT. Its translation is CSVRASGEKLFF.

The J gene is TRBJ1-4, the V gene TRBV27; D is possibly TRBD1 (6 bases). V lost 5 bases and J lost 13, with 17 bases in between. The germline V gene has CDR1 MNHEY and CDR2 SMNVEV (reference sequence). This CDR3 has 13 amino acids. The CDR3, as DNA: TGTGCCAGCAGTCCATCGACAGGCTTTGGACTGTTTTTT. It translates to CASSPSTGFGLFF.

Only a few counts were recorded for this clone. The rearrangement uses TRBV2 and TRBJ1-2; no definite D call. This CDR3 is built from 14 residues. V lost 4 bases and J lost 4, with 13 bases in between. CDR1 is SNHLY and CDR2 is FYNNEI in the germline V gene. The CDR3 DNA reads TGTGCCAGCAGTGGGGAGGGCTTAGGCTATGGCTACACCTTC. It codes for CASSGEGLGYGYTF.

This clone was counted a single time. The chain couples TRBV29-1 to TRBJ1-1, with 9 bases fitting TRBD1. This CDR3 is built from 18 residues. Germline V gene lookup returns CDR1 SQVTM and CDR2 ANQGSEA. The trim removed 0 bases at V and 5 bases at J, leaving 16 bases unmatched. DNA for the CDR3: TGCAGCGTTGAAGATTGGGCTGGGACAGGGAACCGGCGGACTGAAGCTTTCTTT. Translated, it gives CSVEDWAGTGNRRTEAFF.

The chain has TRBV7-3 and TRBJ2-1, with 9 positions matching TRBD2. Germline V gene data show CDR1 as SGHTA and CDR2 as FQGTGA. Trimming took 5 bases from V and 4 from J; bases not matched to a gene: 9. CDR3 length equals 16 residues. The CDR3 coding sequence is TGTGCCAGCAGCCCCCGTAGCGGGAGTTTGTACAATGAGCAGTTCTTC. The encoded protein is CASSPRSGSLYNEQFF.

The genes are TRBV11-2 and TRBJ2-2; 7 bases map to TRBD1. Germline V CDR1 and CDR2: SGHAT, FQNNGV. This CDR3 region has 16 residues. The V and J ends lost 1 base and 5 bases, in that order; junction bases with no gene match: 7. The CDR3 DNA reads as TGTGCCAGCAGCTTAGCGAGGGGGCTATTGACCGGGGAGCTGTTTTTT. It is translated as CASSLARGLLTGELFF.

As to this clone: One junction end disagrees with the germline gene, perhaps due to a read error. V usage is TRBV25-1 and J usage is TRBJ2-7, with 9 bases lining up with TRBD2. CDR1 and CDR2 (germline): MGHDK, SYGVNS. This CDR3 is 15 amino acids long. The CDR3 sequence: CVSSPLAGSSYEQYF. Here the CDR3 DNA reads TGTGTCAGCAGTCCGCTAGCGGGGAGCTCCTACGAGCAGTACTTC.

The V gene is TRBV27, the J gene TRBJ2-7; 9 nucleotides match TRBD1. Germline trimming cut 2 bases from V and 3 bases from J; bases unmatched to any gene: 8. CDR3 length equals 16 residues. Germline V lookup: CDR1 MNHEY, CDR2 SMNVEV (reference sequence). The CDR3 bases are TGTGCCAGCAGTTTAAGGCCGGACAGGGGATTCTACGAGCAGTACTTC. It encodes CASSLRPDRGFYEQYF.

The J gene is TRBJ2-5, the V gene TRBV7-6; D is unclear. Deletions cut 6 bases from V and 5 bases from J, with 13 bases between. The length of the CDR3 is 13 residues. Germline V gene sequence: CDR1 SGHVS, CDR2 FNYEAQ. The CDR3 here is CASSSSARETQYF. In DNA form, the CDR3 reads TGTGCCAGCAGTTCAAGCGCCCGGGAGACCCAGTACTTC.

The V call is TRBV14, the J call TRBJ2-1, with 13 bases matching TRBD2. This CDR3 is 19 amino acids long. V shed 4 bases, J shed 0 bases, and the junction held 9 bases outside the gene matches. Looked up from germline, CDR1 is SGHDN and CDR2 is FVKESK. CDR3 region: CASSPGLAGATHSYNEQFF. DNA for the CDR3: TGTGCCAGCAGCCCAGGACTAGCGGGGGCCACACACTCCTACAATGAGCAGTTCTTC.

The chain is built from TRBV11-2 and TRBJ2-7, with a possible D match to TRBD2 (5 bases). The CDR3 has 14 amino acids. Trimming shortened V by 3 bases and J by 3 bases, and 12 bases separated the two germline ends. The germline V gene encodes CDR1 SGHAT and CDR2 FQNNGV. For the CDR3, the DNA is TGTGCCAGCAGCTTCTGGACCGAGGGCTACGAGCAGTACTTC. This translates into CASSFWTEGYEQYF.

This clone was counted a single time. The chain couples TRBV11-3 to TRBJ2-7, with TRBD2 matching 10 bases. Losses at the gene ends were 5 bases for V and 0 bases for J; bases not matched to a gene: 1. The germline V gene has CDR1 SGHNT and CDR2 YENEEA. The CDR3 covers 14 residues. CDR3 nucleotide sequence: TGTGCCAGCAGCCTAGCGGGGGACTCCTACGAGCAGTACTTC. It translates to CASSLAGDSYEQYF.

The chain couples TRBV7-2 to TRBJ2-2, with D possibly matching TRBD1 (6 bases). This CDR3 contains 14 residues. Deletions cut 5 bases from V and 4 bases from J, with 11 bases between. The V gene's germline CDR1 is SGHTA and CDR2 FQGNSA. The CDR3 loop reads CASSGGQFTGELFF. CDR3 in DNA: TGTGCCAGCAGCGGCGGACAGTTCACCGGGGAGCTGTTTTTT.

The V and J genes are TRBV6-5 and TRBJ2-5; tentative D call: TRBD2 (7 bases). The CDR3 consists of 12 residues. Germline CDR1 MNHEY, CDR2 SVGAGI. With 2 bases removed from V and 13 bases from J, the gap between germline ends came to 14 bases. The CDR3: CASSYPGGPTYF. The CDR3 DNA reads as TGTGCCAGCAGTTACCCGGGGGGCCCCACGTACTTC.